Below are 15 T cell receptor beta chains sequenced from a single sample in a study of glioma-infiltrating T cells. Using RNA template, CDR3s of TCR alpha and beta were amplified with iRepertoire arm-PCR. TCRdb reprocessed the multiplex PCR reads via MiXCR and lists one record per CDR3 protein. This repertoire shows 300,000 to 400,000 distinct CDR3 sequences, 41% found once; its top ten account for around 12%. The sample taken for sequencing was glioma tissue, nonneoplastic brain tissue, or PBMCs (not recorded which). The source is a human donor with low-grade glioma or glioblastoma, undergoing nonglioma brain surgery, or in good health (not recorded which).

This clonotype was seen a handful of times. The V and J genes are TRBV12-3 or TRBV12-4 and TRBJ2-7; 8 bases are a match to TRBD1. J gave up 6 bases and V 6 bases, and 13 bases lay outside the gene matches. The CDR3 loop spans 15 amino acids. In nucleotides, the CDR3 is TGTGCCAGCAGGGCAGGACAGGGCCGAGTCTCCGAGCAGTACTTC. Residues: CASRAGQGRVSEQYF.

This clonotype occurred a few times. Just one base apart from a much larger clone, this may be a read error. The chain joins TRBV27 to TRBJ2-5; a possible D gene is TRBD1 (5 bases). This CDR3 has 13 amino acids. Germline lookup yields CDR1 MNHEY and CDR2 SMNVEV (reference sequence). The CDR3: CASSRQLQETQHF. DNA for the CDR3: TGTGCCAGCAGTCGACAGCTCCAAGAGACCCAGCACTTC.

CDR3 protein: CASSYSVGRSYEQYF. CDR3 nucleotides: TGTGCCAGCAGTTACTCGGTTGGCCGCTCCTACGAGCAGTACTTC. V and J are TRBV6-2 or TRBV6-3 and TRBJ2-7; D remains ambiguous. From germline, CDR1 is MNHEY and CDR2 SVGEGT. The V end was cut by 0 bases, the J end by 0 bases, with 9 bases between. The CDR3 totals 15 residues.

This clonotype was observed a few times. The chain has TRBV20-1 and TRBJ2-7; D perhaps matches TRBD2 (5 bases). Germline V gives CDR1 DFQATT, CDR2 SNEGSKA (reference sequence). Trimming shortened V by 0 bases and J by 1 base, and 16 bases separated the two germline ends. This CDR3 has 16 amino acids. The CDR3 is CSARDFGSVKSYEQYF. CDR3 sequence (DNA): TGCAGTGCTAGAGACTTTGGGAGCGTAAAATCCTACGAGCAGTACTTC.

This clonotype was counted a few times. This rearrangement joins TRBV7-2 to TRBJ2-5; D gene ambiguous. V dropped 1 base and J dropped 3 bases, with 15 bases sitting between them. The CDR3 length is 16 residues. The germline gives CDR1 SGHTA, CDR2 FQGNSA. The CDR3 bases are TGTGCCAGCAGCTTAGGGTCGGCGGAACCAGAAGAGACCCAGTACTTC. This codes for CASSLGSAEPEETQYF.

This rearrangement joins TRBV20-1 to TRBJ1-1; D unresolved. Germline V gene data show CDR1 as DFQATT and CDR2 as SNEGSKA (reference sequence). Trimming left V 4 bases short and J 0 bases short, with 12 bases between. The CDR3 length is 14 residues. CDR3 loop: CSATQAALNTEAFF. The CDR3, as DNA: TGCAGTGCTACCCAGGCCGCCTTGAACACTGAAGCTTTCTTT.

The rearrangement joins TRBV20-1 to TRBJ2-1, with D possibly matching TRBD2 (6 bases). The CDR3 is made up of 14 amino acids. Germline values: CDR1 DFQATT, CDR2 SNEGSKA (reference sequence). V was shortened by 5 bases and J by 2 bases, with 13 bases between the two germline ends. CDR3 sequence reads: CSALLARTYNEQFF. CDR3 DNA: TGCAGTGCTTTGCTAGCGAGGACCTACAATGAGCAGTTCTTC.

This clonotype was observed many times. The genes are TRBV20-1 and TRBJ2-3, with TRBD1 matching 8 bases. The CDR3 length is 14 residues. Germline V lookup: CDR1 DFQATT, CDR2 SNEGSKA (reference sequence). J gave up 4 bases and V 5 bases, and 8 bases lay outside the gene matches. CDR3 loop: CSAEPRGRSDTQYF. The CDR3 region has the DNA TGCAGTGCTGAACCCAGGGGGCGGTCAGATACGCAGTATTTT.

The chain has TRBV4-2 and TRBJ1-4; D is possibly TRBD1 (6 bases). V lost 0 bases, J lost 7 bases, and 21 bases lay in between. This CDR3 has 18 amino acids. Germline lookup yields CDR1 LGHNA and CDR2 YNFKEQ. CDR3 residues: CASSQDLVGGANGEKLFF. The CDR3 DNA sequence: TGTGCCAGCAGCCAAGATCTGGTGGGGGGCGCGAATGGTGAAAAACTGTTTTTT.

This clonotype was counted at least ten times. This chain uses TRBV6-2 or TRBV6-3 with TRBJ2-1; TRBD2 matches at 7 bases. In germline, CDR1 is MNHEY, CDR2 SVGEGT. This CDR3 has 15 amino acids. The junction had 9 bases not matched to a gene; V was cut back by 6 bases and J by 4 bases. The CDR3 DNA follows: TGTGCCAGCAGGGTCCTTGGCGGGGGTTACAATGAGCAGTTCTTC. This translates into CASRVLGGGYNEQFF.

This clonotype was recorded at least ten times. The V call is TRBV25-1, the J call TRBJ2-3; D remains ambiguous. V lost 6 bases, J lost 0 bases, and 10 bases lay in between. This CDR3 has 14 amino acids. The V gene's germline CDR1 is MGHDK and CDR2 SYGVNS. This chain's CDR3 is CASRDPTSTDTQYF. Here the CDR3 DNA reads TGTGCCAGCAGGGACCCTACTAGCACAGATACGCAGTATTTT.

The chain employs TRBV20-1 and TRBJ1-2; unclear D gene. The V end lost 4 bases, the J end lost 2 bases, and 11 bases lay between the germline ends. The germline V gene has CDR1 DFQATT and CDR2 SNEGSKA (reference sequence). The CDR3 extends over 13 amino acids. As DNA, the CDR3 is TGCAGTGCTATGATTGGCAGGAACTATGGCTACACCTTC. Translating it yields CSAMIGRNYGYTF.

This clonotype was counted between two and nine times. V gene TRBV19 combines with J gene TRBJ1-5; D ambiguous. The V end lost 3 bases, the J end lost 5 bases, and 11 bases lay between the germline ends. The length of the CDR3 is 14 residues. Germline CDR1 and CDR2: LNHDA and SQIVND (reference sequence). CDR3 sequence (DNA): TGTGCCAGTAGTATTTGGGGTGACGATCAGCCCCAGCATTTT. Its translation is CASSIWGDDQPQHF.

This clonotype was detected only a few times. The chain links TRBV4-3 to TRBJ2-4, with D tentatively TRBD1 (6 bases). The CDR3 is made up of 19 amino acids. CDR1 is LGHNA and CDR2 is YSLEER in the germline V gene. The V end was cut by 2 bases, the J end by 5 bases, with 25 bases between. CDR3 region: CASSQLQGYPPAFENIQYF. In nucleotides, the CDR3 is TGCGCCAGCAGCCAACTACAGGGCTACCCTCCCGCTTTCGAAAACATTCAGTACTTC.

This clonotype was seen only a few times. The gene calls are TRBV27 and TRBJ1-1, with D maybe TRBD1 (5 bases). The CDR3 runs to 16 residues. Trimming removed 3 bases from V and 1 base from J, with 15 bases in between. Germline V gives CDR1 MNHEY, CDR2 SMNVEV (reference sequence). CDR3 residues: CASSFYPGGGNTEAFF. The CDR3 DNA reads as TGTGCCAGCAGTTTCTACCCGGGGGGAGGGAACACTGAAGCTTTCTTT.